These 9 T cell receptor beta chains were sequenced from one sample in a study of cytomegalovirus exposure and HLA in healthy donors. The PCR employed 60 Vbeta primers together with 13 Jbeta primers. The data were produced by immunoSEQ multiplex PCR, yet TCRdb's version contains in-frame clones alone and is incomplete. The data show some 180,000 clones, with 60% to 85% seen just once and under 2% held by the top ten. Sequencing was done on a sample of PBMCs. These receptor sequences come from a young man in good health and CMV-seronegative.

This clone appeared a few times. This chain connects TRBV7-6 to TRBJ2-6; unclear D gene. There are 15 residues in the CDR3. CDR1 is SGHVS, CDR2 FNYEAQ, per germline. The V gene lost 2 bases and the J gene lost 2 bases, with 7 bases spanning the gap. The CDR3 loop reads CASSLSAAGANVLTF. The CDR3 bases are TGTGCCAGCAGCTTATCCGCGGCTGGGGCCAACGTCCTGACTTTC.

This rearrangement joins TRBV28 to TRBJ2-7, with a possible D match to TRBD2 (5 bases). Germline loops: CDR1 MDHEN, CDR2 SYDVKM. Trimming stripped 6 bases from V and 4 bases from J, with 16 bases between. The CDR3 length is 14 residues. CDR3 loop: CASRGSGKIYEQYF. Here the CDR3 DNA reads TGTGCCAGCAGGGGGTCCGGGAAGATTTACGAGCAGTACTTC.

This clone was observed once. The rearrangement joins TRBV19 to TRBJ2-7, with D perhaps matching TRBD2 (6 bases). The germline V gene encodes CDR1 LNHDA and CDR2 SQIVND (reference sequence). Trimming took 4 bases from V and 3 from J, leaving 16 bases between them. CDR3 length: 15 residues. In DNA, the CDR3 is TGTGCCAGTAGTAAACGCGGGGCATCAATCTACGAGCAGTACTTC. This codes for CASSKRGASIYEQYF. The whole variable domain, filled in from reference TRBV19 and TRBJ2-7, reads DGGITQSPKYLFRKEGQNVTLSCEQNLNHDAMYWYRQDPGQGLRLIYYSQIVNDFQKGDIAEGYSVSREKKESFPLTVTSAQKNPTAFYLCASSKRGASIYEQYFGPGTRLTVT.

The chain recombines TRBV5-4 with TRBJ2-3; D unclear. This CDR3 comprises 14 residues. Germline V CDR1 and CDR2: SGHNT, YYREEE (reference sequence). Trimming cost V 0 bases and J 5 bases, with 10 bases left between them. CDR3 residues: CASSLVHHVDTQYF. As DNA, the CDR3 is TGTGCCAGCAGCTTGGTTCATCATGTAGATACGCAGTATTTT. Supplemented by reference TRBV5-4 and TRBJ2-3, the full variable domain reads ETGVTQSPTHLIKTRGQQVTLRCSSQSGHNTVSWYQQALGQGPQFIFQYYREEENGRGNFPPRFSGLQFPNYSSELNVNALELDDSALYLCASSLVHHVDTQYFGPGTRLTVL.

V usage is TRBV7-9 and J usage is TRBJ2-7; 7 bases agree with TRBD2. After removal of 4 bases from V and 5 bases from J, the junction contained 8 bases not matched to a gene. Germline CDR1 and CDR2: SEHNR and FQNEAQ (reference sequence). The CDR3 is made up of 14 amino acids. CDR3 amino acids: CASSYRGGANEQYF. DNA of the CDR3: TGTGCCAGCAGCTACCGCGGGGGAGCCAACGAGCAGTACTTC.

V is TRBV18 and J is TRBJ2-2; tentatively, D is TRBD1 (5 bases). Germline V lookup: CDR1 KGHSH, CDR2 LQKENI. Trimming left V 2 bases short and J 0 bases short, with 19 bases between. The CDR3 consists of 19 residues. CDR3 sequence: CASSPIAPRGPPNTGELFF. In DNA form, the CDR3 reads TGTGCCAGCTCACCAATAGCTCCAAGGGGCCCCCCGAACACCGGGGAGCTGTTTTTT.

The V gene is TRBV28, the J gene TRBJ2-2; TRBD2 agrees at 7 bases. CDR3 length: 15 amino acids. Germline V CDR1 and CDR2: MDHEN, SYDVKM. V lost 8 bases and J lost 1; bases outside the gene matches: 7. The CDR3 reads CASRGASGNTGELFF. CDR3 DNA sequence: TGTGCCAGCCGAGGGGCTAGCGGGAACACCGGGGAGCTGTTTTTT.

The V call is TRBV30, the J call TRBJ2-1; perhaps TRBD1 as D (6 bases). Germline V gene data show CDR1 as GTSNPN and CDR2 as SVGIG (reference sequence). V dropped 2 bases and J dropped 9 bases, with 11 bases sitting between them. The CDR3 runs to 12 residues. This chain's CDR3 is CAWSNRDREQFF. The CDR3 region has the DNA TGTGCCTGGAGTAACAGGGATCGTGAGCAGTTCTTC.

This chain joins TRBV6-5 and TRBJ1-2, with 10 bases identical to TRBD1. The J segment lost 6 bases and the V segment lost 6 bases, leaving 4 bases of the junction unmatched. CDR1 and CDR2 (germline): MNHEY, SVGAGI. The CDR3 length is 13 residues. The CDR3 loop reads CASSLDRGHGYTF. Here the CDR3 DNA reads TGTGCCAGCAGCCTAGACAGGGGGCATGGCTACACCTTC.